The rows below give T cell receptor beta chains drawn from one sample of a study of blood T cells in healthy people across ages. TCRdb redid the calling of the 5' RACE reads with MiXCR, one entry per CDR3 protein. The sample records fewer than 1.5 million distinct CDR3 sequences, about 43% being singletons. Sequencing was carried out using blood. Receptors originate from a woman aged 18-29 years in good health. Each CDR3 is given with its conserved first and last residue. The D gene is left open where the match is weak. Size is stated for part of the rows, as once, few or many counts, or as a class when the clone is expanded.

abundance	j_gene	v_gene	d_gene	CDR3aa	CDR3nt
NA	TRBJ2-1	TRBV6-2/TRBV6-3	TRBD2	CASGTSGRVFF	TGTGCCAGCGGGACTAGCGGGAGGGTGTTCTTC
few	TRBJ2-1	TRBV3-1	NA	CASSLGGGEGNEQFF	TGTGCCAGCAGCCTGGGTGGAGGAGAGGGCAATGAGCAGTTCTTC
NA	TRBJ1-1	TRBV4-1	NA	CASSQGLRPNTEAFF	TGCGCCAGCAGCCAAGGTCTCAGGCCGAACACTGAAGCTTTCTTT
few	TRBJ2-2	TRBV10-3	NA	CAIRSRSGELFF	TGTGCCATCAGAAGTCGGTCGGGGGAGCTGTTTTTT
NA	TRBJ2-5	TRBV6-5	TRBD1	CASSNRGDQETQYF	TGTGCCAGCAGTAACAGGGGAGACCAAGAGACCCAGTACTTC
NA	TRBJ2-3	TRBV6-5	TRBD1	CASSYSGTASTDTQYF	TGTGCCAGCAGTTATTCCGGGACAGCTAGCACAGATACGCAGTATTTT
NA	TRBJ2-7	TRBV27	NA	CASSLSWYPGAYEQYF	TGTGCCAGCAGTTTATCATGGTACCCGGGGGCCTACGAGCAGTACTTC
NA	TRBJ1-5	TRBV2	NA	CASSMAGWGSNQPQHF	TGTGCCAGCAGTATGGCGGGTTGGGGGAGCAATCAGCCCCAGCATTTT
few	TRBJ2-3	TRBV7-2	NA	CASSKGSRELGGNTDTQYF	TGTGCCAGCAGCAAAGGCTCTAGAGAGCTAGGAGGAAACACAGATACGCAGTATTTT
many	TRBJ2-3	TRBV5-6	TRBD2	CASSLVAGGTDTQYF	TGTGCCAGCAGCTTGGTAGCGGGGGGCACAGATACGCAGTATTTT
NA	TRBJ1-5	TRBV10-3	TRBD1	CAADRGPNGNQPQHF	TGTGCCGCTGACAGGGGCCCGAACGGCAATCAGCCCCAGCATTTT
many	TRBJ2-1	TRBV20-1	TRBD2	CSATPGTSGNREFF	TGCAGTGCAACCCCAGGGACTAGCGGGAACCGTGAGTTCTTC
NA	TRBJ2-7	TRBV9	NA	CASSAGTFSSYEQYF	TGTGCCAGCAGCGCCGGGACATTTAGCTCCTACGAGCAGTACTTC
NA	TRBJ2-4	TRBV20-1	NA	CSAPGVGTKNIQYF	TGCAGTGCGCCAGGCGTGGGGACCAAAAACATTCAGTACTTC
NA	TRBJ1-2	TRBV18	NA	CASSPLLEGGYTF	TGTGCCAGCTCACCCTTACTCGAGGGTGGCTACACCTTC
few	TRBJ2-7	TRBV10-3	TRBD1	CAVTTGANSYEQYF	TGTGCCGTAACGACAGGGGCGAACTCCTACGAGCAGTACTTC
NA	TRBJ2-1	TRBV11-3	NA	CASSEKGSLPRDEQFF	TGTGCCAGCAGTGAAAAAGGGAGTCTTCCACGGGATGAGCAGTTCTTC
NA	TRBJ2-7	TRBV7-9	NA	CASSQQRAIYEQYF	TGTGCCAGCAGCCAACAGAGGGCTATCTACGAGCAGTACTTC
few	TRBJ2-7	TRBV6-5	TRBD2	CASKLAGVVYEQYF	TGTGCCAGCAAATTAGCGGGAGTAGTCTACGAGCAGTACTTC
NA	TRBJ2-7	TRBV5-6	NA	CASSLVSGGLAGGSYNEQYF	TGTGCCAGCAGCTTGGTATCAGGGGGCCTGGCGGGAGGGTCCTACAATGAGCAGTACTTC
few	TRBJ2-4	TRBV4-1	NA	CASSQELGLAKNIQYF	TGCGCCAGCAGCCAAGAATTGGGACTAGCCAAAAACATTCAGTACTTC
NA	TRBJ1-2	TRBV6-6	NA	CASSSTRGWGYTF	TGTGCCAGCAGTTCTACCAGAGGTTGGGGCTACACCTTC
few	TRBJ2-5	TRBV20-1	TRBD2	CSARDSSGGIETQYF	TGCAGTGCTAGAGATAGTAGCGGGGGTATAGAGACCCAGTACTTC
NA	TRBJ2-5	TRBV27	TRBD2	CASSFSSGGDRETQYF	TGTGCCAGCAGTTTCTCAAGCGGGGGGGATCGTGAGACCCAGTACTTC
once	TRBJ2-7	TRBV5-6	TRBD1	CASSFSGDRGYEQYF	TGTGCCAGCAGCTTTAGCGGGGACAGGGGCTACGAGCAGTACTTC
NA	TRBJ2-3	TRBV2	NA	CASRFGGAPTDTQYF	TGTGCCAGCAGGTTTGGCGGGGCCCCCACAGATACGCAGTATTTT
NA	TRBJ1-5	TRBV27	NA	CAGSFRGMGQPQHF	TGTGCCGGCAGTTTCAGGGGCATGGGGCAGCCCCAGCATTTT
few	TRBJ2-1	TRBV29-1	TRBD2	CSVGTSGRESSYEQFF	TGCAGCGTTGGGACTAGCGGGAGGGAATCCTCTTACGAGCAGTTCTTC
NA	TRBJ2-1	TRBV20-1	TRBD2	CSARESLGLAGGFSYNEQFF	TGCAGTGCTAGAGAAAGCCTAGGACTAGCGGGGGGCTTCTCCTACAATGAGCAGTTCTTC
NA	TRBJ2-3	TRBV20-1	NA	CSARDLSGTDTQYF	TGCAGTGCTAGAGATCTGAGTGGAACAGATACGCAGTATTTT
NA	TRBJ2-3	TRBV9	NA	CASSVWEGVTDTQYF	TGTGCCAGCAGCGTATGGGAGGGGGTCACAGATACGCAGTATTTT